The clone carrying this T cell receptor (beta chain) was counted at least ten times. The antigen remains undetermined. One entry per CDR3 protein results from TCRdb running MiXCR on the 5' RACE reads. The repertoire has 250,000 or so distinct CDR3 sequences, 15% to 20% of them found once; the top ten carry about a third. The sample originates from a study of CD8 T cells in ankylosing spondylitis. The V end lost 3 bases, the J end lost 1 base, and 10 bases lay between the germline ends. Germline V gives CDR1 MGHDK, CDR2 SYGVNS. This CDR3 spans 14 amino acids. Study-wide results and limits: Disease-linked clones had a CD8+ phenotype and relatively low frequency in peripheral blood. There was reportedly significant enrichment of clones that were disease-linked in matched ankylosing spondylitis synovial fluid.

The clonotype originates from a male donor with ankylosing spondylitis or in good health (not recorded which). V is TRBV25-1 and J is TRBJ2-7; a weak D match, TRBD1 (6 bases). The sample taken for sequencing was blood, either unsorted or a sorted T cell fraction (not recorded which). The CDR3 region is CASSDYRVSYEQYF. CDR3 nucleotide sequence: TGTGCCAGCAGTGACTACAGGGTTTCCTACGAGCAGTACTTC.